The T cell receptor beta chain under discussion was sequenced for a study of cytomegalovirus exposure and HLA in healthy donors (dated by TCRdb to the late 2010s). Background on the whole study: An earlier analysis of some 550 of the donors reported 250 to 350 Gb of sequence data and some 120 million unique TCR beta sequences from approximately 180 million T cells. Several DR-DQ haplotypes were treated as single units for association and clustering because of strong linkage in the cohort. Approximately 310 gigabases of sequencing data and tens of millions of unique TCR sequences were included in an early release covering 500 to 750 HLA-typed donors. Using immunosequencing, the study profiled T cell repertoires from approximately 700 subjects and related those repertoires to cytomegalovirus serostatus. Besides the first cohort of 666 subjects, a separate validation cohort made up of around 120 different subjects was used. The number of typed donors differed by locus: about 629-630 for A, B, C, DRB1 and DQB1; approximately 520 for DQA1; roughly 600 for DPA1; and roughly 490 for DPB1. To predict cytomegalovirus infection status, the study brought together high-throughput TCR immunosequencing, statistical association of individual TCRs with disease status, and machine learning. The aim of the study was to test whether cataloging public T cell receptors could identify signatures of past pathogen exposure. Every discovery cohort repertoire had been produced on one sequencing platform. The later analysis used no new phenotypic data to find candidate immune exposures, relying instead on TCR beta sequences and their occurrence across donors. A later genetic analysis used genome-wide SNP genotypes for 398 of the 666 donors, treating that subset as a discovery cohort. An earlier analysis of roughly 580 of the donors used high-throughput TCR beta sequencing to judge whether each TCR beta V gene segment behaved as functional or pseudogenic. A later analysis re-analyzed previously published TCR beta repertoires from about 730 donors and added high-resolution HLA genotyping to study TCR occurrence patterns. On average, 235,054 unique TCR beta nucleotide sequences were sequenced per donor among 398 genotyped donors of the cohort, with around 19% of those sequences being non-productive. Of the 300 to 500 genotyped donors, roughly 80% were placed in the genetic ancestry cluster associated with self-reported Caucasian donors. HLA typing included class I and class II loci at four-digit resolution. Donor age, sex, ethnicity and CMV serostatus were compiled alongside the repertoire data.

General study outcomes and caveats: Some IMGT-functional V segments, including TRBV6-2 and TRBV6-3, could not be told apart with the 87-base-pair reads, so those segments were excluded. The authors suggested that the approach could potentially be extended to other disease states and immunological phenotypes. According to a later analysis, TCR association rates differed among HLA loci, with DRB1 alleles showing the most associated TCRs and HLA-C alleles showing the fewest. The study gave a list of under 200 TCR beta chains associated with cytomegalovirus. The sequencing pipeline was judged likely to have produced a cluster of highly shared sequence variants as a technical artifact. Because counts were too low, seventeen rarely observed V segments, including chromosome 9 orphons, were excluded from the earlier analysis of around 640 of the donors. Several of the top co-occurrence clusters appeared to be linked to parvovirus B19, influenza, CMV and Epstein-Barr virus, according to a later analysis. Correlated functional status among segregating V segments might be attributable to linkage disequilibrium, but an unknown experimental factor could not be ruled out. In a later analysis, most CMV-associated TCR beta chains were found to appear HLA-restricted, with HLA associations seemingly driven largely by CMV exposure. At a false discovery rate of 0.05, a later analysis linked 15,000 to 20,000 TCR beta sequences to specific HLA alleles. According to a later genetic analysis, donors in an Asian-associated ancestry cluster had fewer N-insertions in productive TCRs than the approximately 670-donor mean. The classifier was reported to diagnose cytomegalovirus status with high specificity and sensitivity in both the original cohort and the validation cohort. CMV serostatus was the only immune exposure information available for the cohort. Roughly uniform sequencing depth across donors was assumed in presence/absence analyses, although this assumption may not hold. When HLA alleles, especially DR and DQ, strongly co-occurred, attributing TCR associations to individual alleles was difficult. In a later genetic analysis, a missense DCLRE1C variant was associated with V-gene and J-gene trimming of TCR beta chains, and the association was replicated in an independent cohort. In a later analysis, HLA-associated TCR beta chains showed more clonal expansion and lower generation probabilities than non-associated chains that were equally common. A further reported finding was that TCR beta sequences accurately predicted the HLA-A and HLA-B alleles for most subjects in the first cohort. In vitro tests confirmed that a few of the cytomegalovirus-associated TCR beta chains recognize cytomegalovirus antigens. In an earlier analysis of approximately 590 of the donors, most TCR beta V segments appeared in productive rearrangements about 87% or about 30% of the time, broadly matching IMGT annotations. Across donors, most TCR sequences were observed very rarely, whereas some public TCRs were present in many individuals. Because HLA typing was missing for some donors at each locus, association tests included only the typed subset. This cohort had only TCR beta chains sequenced, and the lack of alpha or paired-chain data limited which features could be detected.

CDR1 and CDR2, looked up from the germline V gene, are SGDLS and YYNGEE. The CDR3 sequence holds 16 residues, the cysteine and phenylalanine included. CDR3 DNA is the only sequence kept; it has 48 bases, read in frame from the first base. V loses 0 bases, J loses 1 base, and the germline ends lie 10 bases apart. The library was prepared using the immunoSEQ multiplex PCR assay. For the multiplex PCR, a mixture combining 60 forward primers for TCR Vbeta segments and 13 reverse primers for TCR Jbeta segments was used. A multiplex PCR assay on genomic DNA amplified the CDR3 region of rearranged TCR beta genes. Amplified TCR beta libraries were sequenced as 87-base-pair reads on the Illumina HiSeq System. Per the original workflow: A later analysis counted tens of millions of unique TCR beta chains across the 690 or so repertoires, and roughly 9.9 million of these chains were shared by at least two donors. Raw reads were error-corrected and collapsed into unique sequences with a nearest-neighbor algorithm that merged closely related sequences to remove PCR and sequencing errors. To assign V, D and J gene segments, CDR3 sequences were aligned to IMGT reference sequences. Each retained sequence needed at least a six-nucleotide match to both a V gene segment and a J gene segment. A rearrangement counted as productive if the CDR3 had no stop codons and remained in frame with V and J, and every other rearrangement counted as non-productive. CDR3 was defined by IMGT convention, running from the second conserved V-encoded cysteine to the conserved J-encoded phenylalanine. Sequences without an unambiguous match to a single V gene segment were excluded from the earlier analysis of 500 to 700 of the donors. An earlier analysis of fewer than 750 of the donors called V segments functional above 56.7% productive rearrangements and segregating when the between-donor standard deviation exceeded 5%. To diagnose cytomegalovirus status from the catalog of TCR beta chain sequences, a statistical classification framework was built. V and J gene assignment, in a later analysis, came from comparing TCR nucleotide sequences with IMGT/GENE-DB human TR gene sequences. Using the TCRdist pipeline, a later analysis assigned CDR3 sequences along with most-parsimonious VDJ recombination scenarios. In a later analysis, each TCR beta chain was defined by its CDR3 amino acid sequence together with its V-gene family, and reads without a unique V-gene family were excluded. To address suspected cross-contamination and a sequencing artifact, a later analysis removed several hundred highly shared, low-generation-probability nucleotide sequences. In a later analysis, a clonal expansion index for each public chain was calculated from normalized within-repertoire ranks of inferred template counts. In a later analysis, generation probabilities were computed using a VDJ recombination model fitted to out-of-frame rearrangements, and the results were checked against IGoR. In a later analysis, hypergeometric tests were used to score TCR-TCR, TCR-HLA and TCR-CMV co-occurrence, with a repertoire-size bias correction applied to TCR pairs. False discovery rates were estimated in a later analysis by permuting HLA or CMV assignments 20 times. In a later analysis, co-occurring TCRs were grouped using DBSCAN, with TCRdist sequence similarity added in when clustering inside HLA-allele-positive subsets. Repertoires with fewer than 30,000 or more than 120,000 public chains, plus five repertoires with anomalous nucleotide sharing, were excluded from co-occurrence clustering. TCRdb limited this immuneACCESS table to in-frame rearrangements with V and J called. A share of clones is missing; checked studies link under half to unresolved V genes, and the rest is unexplained. V, J and clone size are taken as reported in that table, and D and trimming were inferred from the DNA itself. The sample profile shows 140,000 to 150,000 clones; 65% to 80% of them were found once. Of the sample, less than 5% is held by the ten largest clones.

In total, more than 500 healthy bone marrow donors made up the cohort. At the time of sampling, all cohort members were nominally healthy, though unrecorded immune exposures were likely present. The donor tested CMV seronegative, placing the donor among the 300 to 450 seronegative members of the cohort. A peripheral blood sample was collected from each donor, and TCR beta sequencing was performed on peripheral blood mononuclear cells. The Qiagen DNeasy Blood Extraction Kit was used to extract genomic DNA from the blood cell samples. This clone was seen more than once but under ten times. It lacks a known antigen. Per-nucleotide qualities are absent, and no much larger clonotype sits a single base away.

The sequence is built from TRBV9 and TRBJ2-2; TRBD2 is perhaps the D gene, given 5 matching bases. Sequencing used PBMCs. The source is a male donor in good health and CMV-seronegative. The CDR3 protein sequence reads: CASSVVGGLNTGELFF. The nucleotides are TGTGCCAGCAGCGTAGTAGGCGGGTTGAACACCGGGGAGCTGTTTTTT.